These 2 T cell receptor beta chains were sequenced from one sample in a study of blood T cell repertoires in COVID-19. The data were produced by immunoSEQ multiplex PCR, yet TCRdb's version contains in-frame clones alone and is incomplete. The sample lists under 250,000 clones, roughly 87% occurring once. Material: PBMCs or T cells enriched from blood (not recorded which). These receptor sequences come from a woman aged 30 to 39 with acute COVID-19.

The CDR3: CASPWTSGGNEQFF. The CDR3 DNA reads TGTGCCAGCCCGTGGACTAGCGGGGGGAATGAGCAGTTCTTC. The chain has TRBV5-8 and TRBJ2-1; 14 bases agree with TRBD2. Germline-derived CDR1 and CDR2 are SGHTS and YDEGEE. The CDR3 has 14 amino acids. V lost 7 bases and J lost 7; bases outside the gene matches: 4. The whole variable domain, remainder taken from reference TRBV5-8 and TRBJ2-1, is EAGVTQSPTHLIKTRGQQATLRCSPISGHTSVYWYQQALGLGLQFLLWYDEGEERNRGNFPPRFSGRQFPNYSSELNVNALELEDSALYLCASPWTSGGNEQFFGPGTRLTVL.

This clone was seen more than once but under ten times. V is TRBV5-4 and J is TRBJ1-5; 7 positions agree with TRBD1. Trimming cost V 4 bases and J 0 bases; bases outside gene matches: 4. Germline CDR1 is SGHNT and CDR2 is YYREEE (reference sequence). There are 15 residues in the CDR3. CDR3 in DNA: TGTGCCAGCAGCGCTGGGACAGATAGCAATCAGCCCCAGCATTTT. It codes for CASSAGTDSNQPQHF.